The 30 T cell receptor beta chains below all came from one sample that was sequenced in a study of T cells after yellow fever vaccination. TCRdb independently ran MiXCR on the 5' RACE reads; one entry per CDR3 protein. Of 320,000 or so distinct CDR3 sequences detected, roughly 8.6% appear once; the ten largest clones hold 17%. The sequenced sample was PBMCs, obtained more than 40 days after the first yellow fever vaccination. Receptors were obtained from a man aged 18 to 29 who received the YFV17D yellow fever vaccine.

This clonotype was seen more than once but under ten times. The CDR3 DNA reads as TGTGCCAGCAGTTACACAACATCCAATAGAGAGCAGTACTTC. It codes for CASSYTTSNREQYF. The rearrangement joins TRBV6-5 to TRBJ2-7; no clear D. CDR3 length equals 14 residues. Germline CDR1 and CDR2: MNHEY and SVGAGI. V was pared by 2 bases and J by 7 bases, with 15 bases between.

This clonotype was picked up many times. The CDR3, as DNA: TGCGCCAGCAGCTTGGAAGGTGGGACCCAGTACTTC. Translation: CASSLEGGTQYF. The rearrangement uses TRBV5-1 and TRBJ2-5; D unresolved. Trimming removed 0 bases from V and 7 bases from J, with 7 bases in between. The CDR3 is 12 amino acids. CDR1 is SGHRS and CDR2 is YFSETQ in the germline V gene.

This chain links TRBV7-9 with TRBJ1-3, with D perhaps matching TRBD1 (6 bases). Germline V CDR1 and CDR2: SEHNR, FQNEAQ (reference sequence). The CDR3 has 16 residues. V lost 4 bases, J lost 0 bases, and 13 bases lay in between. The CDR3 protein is CASSSPWTVSGNTIYF. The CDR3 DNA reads TGTGCCAGCAGCTCCCCCTGGACAGTCTCTGGAAACACCATATATTTT.

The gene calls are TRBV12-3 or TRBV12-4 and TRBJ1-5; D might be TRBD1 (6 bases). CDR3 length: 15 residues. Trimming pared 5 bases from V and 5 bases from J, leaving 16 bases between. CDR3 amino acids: CASSRPGRGYQPQHF. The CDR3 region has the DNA TGTGCCAGCAGTCGACCAGGGAGGGGGTATCAGCCCCAGCATTTT.

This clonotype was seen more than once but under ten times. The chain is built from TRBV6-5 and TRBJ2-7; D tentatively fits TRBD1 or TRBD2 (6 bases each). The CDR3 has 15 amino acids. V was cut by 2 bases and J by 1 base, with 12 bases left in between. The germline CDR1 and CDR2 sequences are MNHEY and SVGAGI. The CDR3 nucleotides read TGTGCCAGCAGTTACCGGGGGCCTCCTTCCTACGAGCAGTACTTC. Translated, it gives CASSYRGPPSYEQYF.

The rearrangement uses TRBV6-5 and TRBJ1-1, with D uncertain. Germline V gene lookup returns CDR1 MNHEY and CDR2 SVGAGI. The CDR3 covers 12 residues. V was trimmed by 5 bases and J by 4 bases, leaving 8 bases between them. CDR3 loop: CASSPRPTEAFF. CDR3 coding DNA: TGTGCCAGCAGTCCCCGTCCCACTGAAGCTTTCTTT.

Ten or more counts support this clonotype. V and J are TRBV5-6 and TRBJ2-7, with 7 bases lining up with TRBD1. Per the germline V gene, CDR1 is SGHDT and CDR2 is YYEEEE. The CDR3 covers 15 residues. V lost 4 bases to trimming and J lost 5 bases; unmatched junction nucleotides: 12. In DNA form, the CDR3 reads TGTGCCAGCAGCCCCCCTACAGGGGCTAGGGACGAGCAGTACTTC. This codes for CASSPPTGARDEQYF.

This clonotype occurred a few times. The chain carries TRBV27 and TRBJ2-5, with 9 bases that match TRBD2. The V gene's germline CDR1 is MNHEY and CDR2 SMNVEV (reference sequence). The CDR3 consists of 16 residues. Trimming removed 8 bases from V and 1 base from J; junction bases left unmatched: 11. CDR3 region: CASGRRLAGRQETQYF. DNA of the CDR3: TGTGCCAGCGGCCGGAGGCTAGCGGGGCGCCAAGAGACCCAGTACTTC.

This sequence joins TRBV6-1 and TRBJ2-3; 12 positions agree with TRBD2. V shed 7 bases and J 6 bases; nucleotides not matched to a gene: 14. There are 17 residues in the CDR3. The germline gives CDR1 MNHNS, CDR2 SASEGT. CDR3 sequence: CASKASGGAGRSDTQYF. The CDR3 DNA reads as TGTGCCAGCAAGGCTAGCGGGGGGGCGGGGAGATCGGATACGCAGTATTTT.

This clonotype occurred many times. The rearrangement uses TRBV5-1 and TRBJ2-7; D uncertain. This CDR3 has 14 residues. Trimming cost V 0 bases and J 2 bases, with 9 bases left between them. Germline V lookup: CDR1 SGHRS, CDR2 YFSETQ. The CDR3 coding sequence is TGCGCCAGCAGCTTGGGATGGGGTCCCTACGAGCAGTACTTC. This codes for CASSLGWGPYEQYF.

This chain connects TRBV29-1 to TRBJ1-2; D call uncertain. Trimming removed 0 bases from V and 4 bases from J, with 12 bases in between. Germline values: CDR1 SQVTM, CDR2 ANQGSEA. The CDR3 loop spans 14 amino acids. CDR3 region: CSVEEYPDTYGYTF. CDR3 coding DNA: TGCAGCGTTGAAGAGTATCCAGATACCTATGGCTACACCTTC.

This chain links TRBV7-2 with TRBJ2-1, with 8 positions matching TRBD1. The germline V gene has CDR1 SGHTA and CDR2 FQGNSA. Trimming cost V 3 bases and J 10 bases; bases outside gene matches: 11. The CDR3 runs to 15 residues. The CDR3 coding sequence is TGTGCCAGCAGCTTGCAGGGGGCCGTCCGGCGGGAGCAGTTCTTC. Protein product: CASSLQGAVRREQFF.

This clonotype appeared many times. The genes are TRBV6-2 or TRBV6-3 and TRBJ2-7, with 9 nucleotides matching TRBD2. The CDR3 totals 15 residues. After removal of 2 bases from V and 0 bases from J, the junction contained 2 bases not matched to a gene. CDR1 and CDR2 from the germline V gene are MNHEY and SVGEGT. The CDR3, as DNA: TGTGCCAGCAGTTACCTAGCGGGGAGCTCCTACGAGCAGTACTTC. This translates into CASSYLAGSSYEQYF.

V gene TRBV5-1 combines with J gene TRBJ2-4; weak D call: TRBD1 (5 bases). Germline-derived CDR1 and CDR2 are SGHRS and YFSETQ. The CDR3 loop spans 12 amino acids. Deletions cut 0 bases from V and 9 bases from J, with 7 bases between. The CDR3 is CASSLDQGIQYF. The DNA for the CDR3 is TGCGCCAGCAGCTTGGATCAGGGCATTCAGTACTTC.

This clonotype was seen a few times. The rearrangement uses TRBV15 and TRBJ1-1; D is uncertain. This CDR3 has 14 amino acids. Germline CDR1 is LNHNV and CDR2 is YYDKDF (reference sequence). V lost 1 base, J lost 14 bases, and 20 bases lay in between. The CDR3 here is CATSRGNPGLPHFF. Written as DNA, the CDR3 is TGTGCCACCAGCAGAGGAAATCCGGGCCTTCCTCACTTCTTT.

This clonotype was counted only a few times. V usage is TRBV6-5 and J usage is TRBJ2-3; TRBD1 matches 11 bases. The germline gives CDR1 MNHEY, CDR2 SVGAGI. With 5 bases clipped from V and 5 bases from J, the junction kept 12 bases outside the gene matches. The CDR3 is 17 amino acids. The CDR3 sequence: CASSPSTGTGGLDTQYF. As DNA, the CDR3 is TGTGCCAGCAGTCCCTCGACCGGGACAGGGGGATTAGATACGCAGTATTTT.

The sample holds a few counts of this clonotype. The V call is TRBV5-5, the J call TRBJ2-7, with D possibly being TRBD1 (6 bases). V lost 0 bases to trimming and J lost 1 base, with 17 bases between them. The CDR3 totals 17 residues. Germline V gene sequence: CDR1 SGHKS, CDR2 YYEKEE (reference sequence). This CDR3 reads CASSLGPSSRGSYEQYV. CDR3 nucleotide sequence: TGTGCCAGCAGCTTGGGTCCGAGTTCCAGGGGATCCTACGAGCAGTACGTC.

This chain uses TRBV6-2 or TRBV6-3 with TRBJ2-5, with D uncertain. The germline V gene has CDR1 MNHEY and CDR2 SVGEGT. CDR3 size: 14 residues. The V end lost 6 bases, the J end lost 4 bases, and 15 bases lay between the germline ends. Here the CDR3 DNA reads TGTGCCAGCAGCCCCCGGACCGCCCCAGAGACCCAGTACTTC. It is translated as CASSPRTAPETQYF.

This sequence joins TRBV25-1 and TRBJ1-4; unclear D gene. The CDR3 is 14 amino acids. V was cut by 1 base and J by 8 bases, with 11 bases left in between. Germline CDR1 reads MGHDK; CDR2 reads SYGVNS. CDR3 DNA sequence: TGTGCCAGCAGTGAATTGAGAGGGCGGGAAAAACTGTTTTTT. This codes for CASSELRGREKLFF.

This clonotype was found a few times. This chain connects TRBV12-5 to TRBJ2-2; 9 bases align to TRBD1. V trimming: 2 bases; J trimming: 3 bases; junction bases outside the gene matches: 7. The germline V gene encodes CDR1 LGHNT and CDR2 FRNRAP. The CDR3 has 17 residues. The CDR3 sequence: CASGLLPGQGHTGELFF. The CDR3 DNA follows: TGTGCTAGTGGTTTGCTACCGGGACAGGGTCACACCGGGGAGCTGTTTTTT.

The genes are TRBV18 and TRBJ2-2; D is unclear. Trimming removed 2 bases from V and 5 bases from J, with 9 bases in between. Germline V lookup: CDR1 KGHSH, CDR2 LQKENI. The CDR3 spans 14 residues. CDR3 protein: CASSPVLETGELFF. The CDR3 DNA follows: TGTGCCAGCTCACCAGTTCTAGAAACCGGGGAGCTGTTTTTT.

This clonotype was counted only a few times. CDR3 loop: CSARDLGQAGDYNEQFF. CDR3 nucleotides: TGCAGTGCTAGAGATTTGGGACAGGCGGGGGACTACAATGAGCAGTTCTTC. The rearrangement links TRBV20-1 to TRBJ2-1, with D tentatively TRBD1 (8 bases). V was shortened by 0 bases and J by 3 bases, with 18 bases between the two germline ends. The CDR3 contains 17 residues. Germline V gene data show CDR1 as DFQATT and CDR2 as SNEGSKA (reference sequence).

The CDR3 loop is CATSDRTWTNTGELFF. In nucleotides, the CDR3 is TGTGCCACCAGTGATCGTACGTGGACGAACACCGGGGAGCTGTTTTTT. The V gene is TRBV24-1, the J gene TRBJ2-2, with no clear D. The CDR3 is 16 amino acids. CDR1 and CDR2 from the germline V gene are KGHDR and SFDVKD. Between the trimmed V and J ends, which lost 3 bases and 0 bases, there was a span of 10 bases.

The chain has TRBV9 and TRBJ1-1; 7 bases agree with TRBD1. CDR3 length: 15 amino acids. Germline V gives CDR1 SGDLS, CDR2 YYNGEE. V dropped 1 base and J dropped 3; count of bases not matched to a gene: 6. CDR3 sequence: CASSVIERGHTEAFF. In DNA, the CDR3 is TGTGCCAGCAGCGTAATCGAGAGGGGGCACACTGAAGCTTTCTTT.

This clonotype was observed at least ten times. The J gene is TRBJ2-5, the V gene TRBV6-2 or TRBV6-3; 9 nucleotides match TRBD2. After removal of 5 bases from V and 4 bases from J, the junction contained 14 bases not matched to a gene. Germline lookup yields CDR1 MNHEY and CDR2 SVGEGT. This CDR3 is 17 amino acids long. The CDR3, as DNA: TGTGCCAGCAGTGTGAGCGGGGGGACCACTATCCCAGAGACCCAGTACTTC. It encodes CASSVSGGTTIPETQYF.

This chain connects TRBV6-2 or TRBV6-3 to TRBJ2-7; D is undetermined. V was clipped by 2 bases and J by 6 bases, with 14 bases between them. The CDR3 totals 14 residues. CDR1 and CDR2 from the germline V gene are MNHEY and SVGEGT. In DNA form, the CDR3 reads TGTGCCAGCAGTTACCACGAAAAAGCAGGCGAGCAGTACTTC. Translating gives CASSYHEKAGEQYF.

CDR3 amino acids: CSARTGYTDTQYF. As DNA, the CDR3 is TGCAGTGCCAGGACAGGATATACAGATACGCAGTATTTT. The chain is built from TRBV20-1 and TRBJ2-3, with 7 nucleotides matching TRBD1. The V gene end was trimmed by 6 bases and the J gene end by 3 bases; junction bases not matched to a gene: 6. Germline V gene lookup returns CDR1 DFQATT and CDR2 SNEGSKA (reference sequence). The CDR3 has 13 amino acids.

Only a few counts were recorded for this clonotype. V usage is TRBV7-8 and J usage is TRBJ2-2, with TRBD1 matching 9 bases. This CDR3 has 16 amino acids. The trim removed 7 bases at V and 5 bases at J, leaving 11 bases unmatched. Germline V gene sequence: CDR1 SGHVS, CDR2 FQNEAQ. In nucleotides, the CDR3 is TGTGCCAGCACCATAGGGGAGGGACAGGGAACCGGGGAGCTGTTTTTT. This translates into CASTIGEGQGTGELFF. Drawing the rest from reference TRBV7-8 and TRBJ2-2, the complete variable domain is GAGVSQSPRYKVAKRGQDVALRCDPISGHVSLFWYQQALGQGPEFLTYFQNEAQLDKSGLPSDRFFAERPEGSVSTLKIQRTQQEDSAVYLCASTIGEGQGTGELFFGEGSRLTVL.

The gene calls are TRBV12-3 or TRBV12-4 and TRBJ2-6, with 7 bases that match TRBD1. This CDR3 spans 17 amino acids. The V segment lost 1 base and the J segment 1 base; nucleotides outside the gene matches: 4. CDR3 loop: CASSLDRGQSGANVLTF. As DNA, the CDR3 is TGTGCCAGCAGTTTAGACAGGGGCCAGTCTGGGGCCAACGTCCTGACTTTC.

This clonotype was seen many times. As DNA, the CDR3 is TGTGCCAGCAGCTTGCGAGCAGGGGGGAATGAAAAACTGTTTTTT. Amino acids: CASSLRAGGNEKLFF. The V gene is TRBV5-6, the J gene TRBJ1-4; TRBD1 aligns across 7 bases. Germline values: CDR1 SGHDT, CDR2 YYEEEE. V shed 1 base and J 5 bases; nucleotides not matched to a gene: 5. The CDR3 extends over 15 amino acids.